This section outlines one TCR beta chain sequence together with its context. Its antigen is undetermined. Profiling relied on immunoSEQ multiplex PCR, and the TCRdb table lists in-frame clones only, not all of them. The sample shows 50,000 or so clones, about 93% of them seen only once. In germline, CDR1 is SGHAT, CDR2 FQNNGV. V gave up 5 bases and J gave up 0 bases; unmatched junction bases: 8. The CDR3 consists of 16 residues. The entry originates in a study of cytomegalovirus exposure and HLA in healthy donors. Regarding the study as a whole: Most TCR sequences were seen very rarely across donors, but some public TCRs occurred in many. In vitro experiments confirmed that a few CMV-associated chains were specific for CMV antigens.

Sequenced: PBMCs. The TCR sequence derives from a woman aged 18-30 years in good health and CMV-seropositive. This chain joins TRBV11-2 and TRBJ1-2; TRBD1 matches 8 bases. The CDR3 nucleotides are TGTGCCAGCAGCGCCCGGGACAGGAGAACTAACTATGGCTACACCTTC. This gives the protein CASSARDRRTNYGYTF.